The present T cell receptor (beta chain) was sequenced within a study of blood T cells in healthy people across ages. Together with a sample-barcoded 5' primer, a J-beta primer mix was included in a second PCR lasting about 6 to 11 cycles. Paired-end reads containing CDR3 totaled no fewer than 3 million for each sample. Using its own MiXCR run on the 5' RACE reads, TCRdb lists one record per CDR3 protein. The repertoire holds hundreds of thousands of distinct CDR3 sequences, with 24% as singletons. V was cut by 6 bases and J by 5 bases, with 12 bases left in between. The CDR3 length is 13 residues. The same specimen was also included in a second study, on T cells of mothers and their children.

Sequencing used blood. The chain carries TRBV12-3 or TRBV12-4 and TRBJ2-3; D is possibly TRBD1 (7 bases). The origin of this receptor is a boy younger than 18 in good health. The CDR3 reads CASRAQGGDTQYF. CDR3 bases: TGTGCCAGCAGGGCCCAGGGGGGAGATACGCAGTATTTT.